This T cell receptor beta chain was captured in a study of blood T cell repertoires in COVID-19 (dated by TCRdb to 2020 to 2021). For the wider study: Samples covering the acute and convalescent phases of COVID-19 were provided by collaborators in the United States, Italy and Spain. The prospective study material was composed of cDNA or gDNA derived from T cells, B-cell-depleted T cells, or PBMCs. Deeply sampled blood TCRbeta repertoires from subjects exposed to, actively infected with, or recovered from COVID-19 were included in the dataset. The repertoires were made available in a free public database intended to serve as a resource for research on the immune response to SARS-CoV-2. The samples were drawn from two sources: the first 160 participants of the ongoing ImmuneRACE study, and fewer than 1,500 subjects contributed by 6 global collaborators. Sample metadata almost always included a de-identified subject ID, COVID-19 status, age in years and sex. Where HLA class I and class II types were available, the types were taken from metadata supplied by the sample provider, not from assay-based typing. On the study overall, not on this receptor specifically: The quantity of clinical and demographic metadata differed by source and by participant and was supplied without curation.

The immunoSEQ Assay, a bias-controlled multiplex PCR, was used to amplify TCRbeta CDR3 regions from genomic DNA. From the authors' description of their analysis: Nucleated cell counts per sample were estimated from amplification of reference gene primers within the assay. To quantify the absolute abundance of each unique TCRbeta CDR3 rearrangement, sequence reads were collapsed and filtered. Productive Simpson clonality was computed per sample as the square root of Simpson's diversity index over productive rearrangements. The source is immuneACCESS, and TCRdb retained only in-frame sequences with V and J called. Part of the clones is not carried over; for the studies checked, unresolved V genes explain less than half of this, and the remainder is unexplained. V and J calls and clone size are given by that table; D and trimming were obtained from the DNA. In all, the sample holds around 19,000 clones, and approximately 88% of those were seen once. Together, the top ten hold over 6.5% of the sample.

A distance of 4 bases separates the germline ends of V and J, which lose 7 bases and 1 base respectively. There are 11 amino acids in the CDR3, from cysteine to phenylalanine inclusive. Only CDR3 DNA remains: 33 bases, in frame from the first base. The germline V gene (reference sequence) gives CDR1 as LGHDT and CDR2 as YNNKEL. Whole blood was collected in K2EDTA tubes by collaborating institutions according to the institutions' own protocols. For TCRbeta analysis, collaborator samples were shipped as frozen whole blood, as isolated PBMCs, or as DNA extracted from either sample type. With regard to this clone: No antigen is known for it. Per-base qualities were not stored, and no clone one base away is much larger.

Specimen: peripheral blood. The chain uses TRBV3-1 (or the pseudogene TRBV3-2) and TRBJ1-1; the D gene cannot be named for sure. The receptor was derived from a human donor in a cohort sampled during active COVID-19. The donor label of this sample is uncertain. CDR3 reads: CASTGNTEAFF. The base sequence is TGTGCCAGCACCGGGAACACTGAAGCTTTCTTT.